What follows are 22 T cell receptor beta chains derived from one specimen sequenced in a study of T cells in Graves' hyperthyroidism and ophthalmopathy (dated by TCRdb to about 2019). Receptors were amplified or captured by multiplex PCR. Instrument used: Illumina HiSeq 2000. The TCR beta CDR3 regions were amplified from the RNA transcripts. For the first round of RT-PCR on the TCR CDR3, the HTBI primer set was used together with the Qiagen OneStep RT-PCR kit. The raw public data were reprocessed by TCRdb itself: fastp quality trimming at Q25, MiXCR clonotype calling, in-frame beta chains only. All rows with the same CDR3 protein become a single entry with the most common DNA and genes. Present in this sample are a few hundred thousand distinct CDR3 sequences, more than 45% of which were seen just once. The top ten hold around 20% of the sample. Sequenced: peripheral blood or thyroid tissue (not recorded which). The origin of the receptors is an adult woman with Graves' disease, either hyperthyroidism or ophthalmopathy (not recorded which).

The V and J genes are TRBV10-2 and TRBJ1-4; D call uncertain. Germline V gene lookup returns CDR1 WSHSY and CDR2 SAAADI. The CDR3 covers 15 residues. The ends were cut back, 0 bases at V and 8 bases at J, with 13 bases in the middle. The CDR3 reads CASSESGEWMEKLFF. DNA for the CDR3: TGCGCCAGCAGTGAGTCTGGCGAGTGGATGGAAAAACTGTTTTTT.

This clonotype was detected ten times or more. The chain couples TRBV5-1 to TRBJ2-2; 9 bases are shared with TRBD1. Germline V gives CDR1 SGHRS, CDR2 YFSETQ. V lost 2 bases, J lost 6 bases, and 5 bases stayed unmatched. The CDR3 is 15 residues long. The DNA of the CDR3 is TGCGCCAGCAGCTTCGGGACAGGGACTCCCGGGGAGCTGTTTTTT. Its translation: CASSFGTGTPGELFF.

DNA of the CDR3: TGTGCCAGCAGCTTGGATTCAGGGGGGGTCACTGAAGCTTTCTTT. Protein product: CASSLDSGGVTEAFF. This rearrangement joins TRBV7-9 to TRBJ1-1, with 7 nucleotides matching TRBD1. CDR1 is SEHNR, CDR2 FQNEAQ, per germline (reference sequence). The V and J ends lost 3 bases and 4 bases, in that order; junction bases with no gene match: 8. This CDR3 contains 15 residues.

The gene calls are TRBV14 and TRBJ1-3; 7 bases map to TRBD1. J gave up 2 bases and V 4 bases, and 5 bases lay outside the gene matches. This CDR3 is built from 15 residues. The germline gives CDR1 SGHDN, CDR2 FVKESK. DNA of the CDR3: TGTGCCAGCAGCCGCAGGGGGTGGACTGGAAACACCATATATTTT. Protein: CASSRRGWTGNTIYF.

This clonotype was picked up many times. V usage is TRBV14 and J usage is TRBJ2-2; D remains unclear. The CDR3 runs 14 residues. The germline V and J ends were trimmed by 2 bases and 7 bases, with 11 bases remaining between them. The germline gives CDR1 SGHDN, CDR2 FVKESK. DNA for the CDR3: TGTGCCAGCAGCCAATCGTCTGGGCTCGGGGAGCTGTTTTTT. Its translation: CASSQSSGLGELFF. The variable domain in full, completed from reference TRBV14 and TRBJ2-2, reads EAGVTQFPSHSVIEKGQTVTLRCDPISGHDNLYWYRRVMGKEIKFLLHFVKESKQDESGMPNNRFLAERTGGTYSTLKVQPAELEDSGVYFCASSQSSGLGELFFGEGSRLTVL.

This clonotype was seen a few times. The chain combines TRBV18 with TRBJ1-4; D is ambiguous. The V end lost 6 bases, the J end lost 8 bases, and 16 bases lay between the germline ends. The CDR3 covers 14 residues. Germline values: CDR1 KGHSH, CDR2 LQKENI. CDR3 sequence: CASSWTRVKEKLFF. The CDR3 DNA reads TGTGCCAGCTCCTGGACGAGGGTGAAGGAAAAACTGTTTTTT. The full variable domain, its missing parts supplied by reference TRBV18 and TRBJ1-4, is NAGVMQNPRHLVRRRGQEARLRCSPMKGHSHVYWYRQLPEEGLKFMVYLQKENIIDESGMPKERFSAEFPKEGPSILRIQQVVRGDSAAYFCASSWTRVKEKLFFGSGTQLSVL.

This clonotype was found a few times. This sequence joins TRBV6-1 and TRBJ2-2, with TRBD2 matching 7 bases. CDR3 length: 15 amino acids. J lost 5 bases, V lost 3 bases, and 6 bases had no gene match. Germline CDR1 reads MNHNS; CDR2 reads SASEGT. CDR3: CASSDGGWETGELFF. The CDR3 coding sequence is TGTGCCAGCAGTGACGGGGGGTGGGAGACCGGGGAGCTGTTTTTT.

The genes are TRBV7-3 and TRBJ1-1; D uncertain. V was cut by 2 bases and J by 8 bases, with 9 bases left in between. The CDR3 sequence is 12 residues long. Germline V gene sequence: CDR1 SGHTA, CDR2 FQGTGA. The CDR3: CASSLEYREAFF. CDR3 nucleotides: TGTGCCAGCAGCTTAGAATACCGAGAAGCTTTCTTT. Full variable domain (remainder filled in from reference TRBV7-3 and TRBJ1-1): GAGVSQTPSNKVTEKGKYVELRCDPISGHTALYWYRQSLGQGPEFLIYFQGTGAADDSGLPNDRFFAVRPEGSVSTLKIQRTERGDSAVYLCASSLEYREAFFGQGTRLTVV.

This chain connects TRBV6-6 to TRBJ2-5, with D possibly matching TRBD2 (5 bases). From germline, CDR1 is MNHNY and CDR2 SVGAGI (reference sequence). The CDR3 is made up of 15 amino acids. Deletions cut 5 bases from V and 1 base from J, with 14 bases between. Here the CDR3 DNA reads TGTGCCAGCAGTGAAATGAGAGGGTCCCAAGAGACCCAGTACTTC. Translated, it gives CASSEMRGSQETQYF.

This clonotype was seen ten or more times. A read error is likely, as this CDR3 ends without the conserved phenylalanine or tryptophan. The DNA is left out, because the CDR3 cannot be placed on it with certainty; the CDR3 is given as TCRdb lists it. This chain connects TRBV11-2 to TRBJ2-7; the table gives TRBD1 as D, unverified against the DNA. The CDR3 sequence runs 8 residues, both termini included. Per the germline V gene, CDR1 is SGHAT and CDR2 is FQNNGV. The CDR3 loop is CASRAYGT.

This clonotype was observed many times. CDR3 residues: CRADPPPGLALSYEQYF. The CDR3 coding sequence is TGCAGGGCCGACCCCCCCCCGGGACTAGCGCTCTCCTACGAGCAGTACTTC. The chain uses TRBV20-1 and TRBJ2-7; 10 bases are shared with TRBD2. Germline CDR1 DFQATT, CDR2 SNEGSKA (reference sequence). The CDR3 extends over 17 amino acids.

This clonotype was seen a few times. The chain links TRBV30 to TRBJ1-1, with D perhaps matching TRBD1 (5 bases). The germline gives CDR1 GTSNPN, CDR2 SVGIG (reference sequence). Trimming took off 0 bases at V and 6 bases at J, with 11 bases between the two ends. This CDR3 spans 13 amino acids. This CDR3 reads CAWSVGRGPEAFF. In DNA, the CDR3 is TGTGCCTGGAGTGTAGGAAGGGGCCCTGAAGCTTTCTTT.

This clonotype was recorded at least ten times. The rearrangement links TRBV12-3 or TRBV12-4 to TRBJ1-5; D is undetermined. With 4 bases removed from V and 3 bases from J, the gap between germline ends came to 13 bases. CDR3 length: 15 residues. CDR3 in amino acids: CASSSRDTFNQPQHF. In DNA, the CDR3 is TGTGCCAGCAGTTCGCGCGACACGTTCAATCAGCCCCAGCATTTT.

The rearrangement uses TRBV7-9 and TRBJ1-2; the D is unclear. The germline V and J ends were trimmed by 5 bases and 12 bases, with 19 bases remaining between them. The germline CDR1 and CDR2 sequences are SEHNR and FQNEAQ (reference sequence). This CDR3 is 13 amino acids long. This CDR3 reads CASSKTGSSGNTF. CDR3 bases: TGTGCCAGCAGCAAAACGGGGTCTTCTGGAAACACCTTC.

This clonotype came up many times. CDR3: CATGGPSGSAGEQYF. In nucleotides, the CDR3 is TGCGCCACCGGGGGTCCCAGCGGTTCGGCGGGCGAGCAGTACTTC. V and J are TRBV10-2 and TRBJ2-7, with a tentative D call TRBD2 (6 bases). The V gene lost 10 bases and the J gene lost 6 bases, with 25 bases spanning the gap. The CDR3 length is 15 residues. Germline V lookup: CDR1 WSHSY, CDR2 SAAADI.

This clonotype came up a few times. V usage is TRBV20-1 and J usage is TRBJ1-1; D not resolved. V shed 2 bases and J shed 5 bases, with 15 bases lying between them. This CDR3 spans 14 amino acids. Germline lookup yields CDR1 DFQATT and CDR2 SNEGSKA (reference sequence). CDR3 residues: CSARLLLGMTEAFF. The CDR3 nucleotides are TGCAGTGCTAGATTGCTGCTGGGAATGACTGAAGCTTTCTTT.

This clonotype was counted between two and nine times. Here the CDR3 DNA reads TGTGCCATCAGTGCGGACCGTAGCGCCTACGAGCAGTACTTC. It yields the protein CAISADRSAYEQYF. The rearrangement links TRBV10-3 to TRBJ2-7; D might be TRBD2 (5 bases). The CDR3 runs to 14 residues. V dropped 4 bases and J dropped 2 bases, with 12 bases sitting between them. Germline CDR1 reads ENHRY; CDR2 reads SYGVKD.

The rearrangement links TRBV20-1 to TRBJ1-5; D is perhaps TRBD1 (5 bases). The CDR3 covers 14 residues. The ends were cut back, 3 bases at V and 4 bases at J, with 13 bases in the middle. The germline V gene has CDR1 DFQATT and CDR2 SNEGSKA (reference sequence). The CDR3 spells CSASRDGGNQPQHF. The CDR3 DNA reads TGCAGTGCTAGCAGGGACGGTGGTAATCAGCCCCAGCATTTT.

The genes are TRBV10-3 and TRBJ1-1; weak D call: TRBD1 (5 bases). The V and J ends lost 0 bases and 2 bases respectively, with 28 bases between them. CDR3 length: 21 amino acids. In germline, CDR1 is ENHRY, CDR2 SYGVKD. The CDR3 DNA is TGTGCCATCAGTGAGTCGACTCGGATAGGGGAAGGCCACTCTGGAAACACTGAAGCTTTCTTT. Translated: CAISESTRIGEGHSGNTEAFF.

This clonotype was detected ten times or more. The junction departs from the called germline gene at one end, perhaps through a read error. The CDR3 nucleotides read TGCGCCAGCAGCTCGTTAACAGGGAACGCCGGGGAGCTGTTTTTT. It yields the protein CASSSLTGNAGELFF. The V call is TRBV5-1, the J call TRBJ2-2; possibly TRBD1 for D (6 bases). Germline values: CDR1 SGHRS, CDR2 YFSETQ. The CDR3 is 15 residues long.

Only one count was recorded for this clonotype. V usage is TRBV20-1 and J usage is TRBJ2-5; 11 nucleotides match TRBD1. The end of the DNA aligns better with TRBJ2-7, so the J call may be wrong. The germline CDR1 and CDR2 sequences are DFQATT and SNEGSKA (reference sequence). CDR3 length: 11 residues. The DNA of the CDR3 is TGCACGGGACAGGGGGTACGCGAGCAGTACTTC. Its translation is CTGQGVREQYF.

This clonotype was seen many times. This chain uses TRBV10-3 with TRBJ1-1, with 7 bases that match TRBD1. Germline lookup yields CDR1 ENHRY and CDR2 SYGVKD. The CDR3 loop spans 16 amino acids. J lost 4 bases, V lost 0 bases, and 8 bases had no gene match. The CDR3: CAISESGGQSSTEAFF. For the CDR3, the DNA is TGTGCCATCAGTGAGTCGGGGGGACAGTCGAGCACTGAAGCTTTCTTT.